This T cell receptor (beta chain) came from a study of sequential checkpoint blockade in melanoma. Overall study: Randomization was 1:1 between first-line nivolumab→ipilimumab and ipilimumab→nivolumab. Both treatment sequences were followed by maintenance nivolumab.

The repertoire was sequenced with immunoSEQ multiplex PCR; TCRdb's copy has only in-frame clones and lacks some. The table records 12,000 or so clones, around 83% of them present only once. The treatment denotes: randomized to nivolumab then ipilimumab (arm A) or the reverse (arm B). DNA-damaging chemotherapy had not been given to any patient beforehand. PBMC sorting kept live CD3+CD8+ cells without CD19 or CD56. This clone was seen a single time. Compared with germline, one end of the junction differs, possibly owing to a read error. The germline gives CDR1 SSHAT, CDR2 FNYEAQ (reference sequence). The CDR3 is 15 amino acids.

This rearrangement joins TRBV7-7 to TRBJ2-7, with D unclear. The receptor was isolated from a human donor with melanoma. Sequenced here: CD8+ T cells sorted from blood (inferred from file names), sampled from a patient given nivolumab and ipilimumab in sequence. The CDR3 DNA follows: TGTGCTAGCAGCTTAGCAGCAGGTACGGCCTCCGAGCAGTACTTC. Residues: CASSLAAGTASEQYF.